The rows below give T cell receptor beta chains drawn from one sample of a study of T-cell reconstitution after alpha-beta-depleted transplantation in children. TCRdb re-called the PCR reads through MiXCR, storing one row per CDR3 protein. Of about 120,000 distinct CDR3 sequences listed, roughly 24% are singletons. The sequencing used PBMCs, mostly from graft donor cells, collected 180 days after TCRalphabeta/CD19-depleted stem cell transplant. The receptors shown here come from a male patient between 2 and 10 years old who had a stem cell transplant for chronic granulomatous disease, so the T cells may come from the graft donor. The CDR3 runs from the conserved cysteine through the conserved F or W. A D gene is named only where the DNA matches it firmly. Clone size, where shown, is once, few, many, or a class for clones that have expanded.

clone_size d_call j_call v_call cdr3_nt cdr3_aa
NA TRBD1 TRBJ1-5 TRBV20-1 TGCAGTGCTTGGGACAGCTGGGGGAATCAGCCCCAGCATTTT CSAWDSWGNQPQHF
NA TRBD1 TRBJ2-7 TRBV5-1 TGCGCCAGCAGTTACCGACAGGGGGCCTACGAGCAGTACTTC CASSYRQGAYEQYF
NA NA TRBJ1-2 TRBV18 TGTGCCAGCTCAGCCTTAGGGGACCTCTCCTATGGCTACACCTTC CASSALGDLSYGYTF
many NA TRBJ2-4 TRBV10-3 TGTGCCATCAGTGAAACGCAGGCCAACATTCAGTACTTC CAISETQANIQYF
many TRBD2 TRBJ2-1 TRBV29-1 TGCAGCGTTGAGAGCGGGAACTCCTACAATGAGCAGTTCTTC CSVESGNSYNEQFF
many NA TRBJ2-3 TRBV4-1 TGCGCCAGCAGCCGAGACCCAGGAGTAAGCACAGATACGCAGTATTTT CASSRDPGVSTDTQYF
NA TRBD2 TRBJ2-5 TRBV7-2 TGTGCCAGCAGCCCGGGACTAATGGAGACCCAGTACTTC CASSPGLMETQYF
many NA TRBJ2-7 TRBV7-8 TGTGCCAGCAGCTCTTCAGGCTACGAGCAGTACTTC CASSSSGYEQYF
NA TRBD1 TRBJ1-5 TRBV4-2 TGTGCCAGCAGCCCCCGAATGACAGGGGGTAACAATCAGCCCCAGCATTTT CASSPRMTGGNNQPQHF
many TRBD2 TRBJ2-5 TRBV29-1 TGCAGCGTTGAGCCTCCCGGGACTACCGAGACCCAGTACTTC CSVEPPGTTETQYF
NA NA TRBJ2-5 TRBV10-3 TGTGCCATCAGTGAACAAGAGACCCAGTACTTC CAISEQETQYF
NA TRBD1 TRBJ2-1 TRBV5-1 TGCGCCAGCAGCTTGAACGCCGGGACAGGGTCGCATGAGCAGTTCTTC CASSLNAGTGSHEQFF
many TRBD2 TRBJ2-3 TRBV15 TGTGCCACCAGCAGAGACCGCGCTAGCGGGAGGACCACAGATACGCAGTATTTT CATSRDRASGRTTDTQYF
few NA TRBJ2-1 TRBV12-3/TRBV12-4 TGTGCCAGCAGTTTTTATAGTGAGCAGTTCTTC CASSFYSEQFF
many TRBD2 TRBJ2-1 TRBV12-3/TRBV12-4 TGTGCCAGCAGTCCGACTAGCGGGGAGCTCAATGAGCAGTTCTTC CASSPTSGELNEQFF
many NA TRBJ2-7 TRBV5-1 TGCGCCAGCAGCTTGACCCTATCCTCCTACGAGCAGTACTTC CASSLTLSSYEQYF
few TRBD1 TRBJ2-7 TRBV5-1 TGCGCCAGCAGCTTAACAGGGGTGCACGAGCAGTACTTC CASSLTGVHEQYF
many NA TRBJ2-4 TRBV20-1 TGCAGTGCTAGAGAGTTAAGAGGTCAAAACATTCAGTACTTC CSARELRGQNIQYF
NA TRBD1 TRBJ2-1 TRBV27 TGTGCCAGCGGGACAGGTTATAGTAATGAGCAGTTCTTC CASGTGYSNEQFF
NA TRBD1 TRBJ2-7 TRBV7-2 TGTGCCAGCAGCCGGGACAGTCGTCGGGAGCAGTACTTC CASSRDSRREQYF
few TRBD1 TRBJ2-1 TRBV24-1 TGTGCCACCAGTGGGAGCAGGGGGAAGGGTAGTAAAGATGAGCAGTTCTTC CATSGSRGKGSKDEQFF
few NA TRBJ2-4 TRBV7-2 TGTGCCAGCAGCCCAGCAACCGGGTTAGCCAAAAACATTCAGTACTTC CASSPATGLAKNIQYF
NA NA TRBJ2-5 TRBV15 TGTGCCACCAGTCAGAGTATTTTCCGGGCAGTGCAAGAGACCCAGTACTTC CATSQSIFRAVQETQYF
NA TRBD2 TRBJ2-3 TRBV4-3 TGCGCCAGCAGCCAAGGTCCCACTAGCGGGTCCACAGATACGCAGTATTTT CASSQGPTSGSTDTQYF